The T cell receptor beta chain described here comes from a study of blood T cell repertoires in COVID-19 (dated by TCRdb to the early 2020s). For context, the study as a whole: Samples covering the acute and convalescent phases of COVID-19 were provided by collaborators in the United States, Italy and Spain. The prospective study material was composed of cDNA or gDNA derived from T cells, B-cell-depleted T cells, or PBMCs. The dataset comprised deeply sampled blood TCRbeta repertoires from subjects exposed to, actively infected with, or recovered from COVID-19. The repertoires were released in a freely available public database meant as a resource for research on the immune response to SARS-CoV-2. The samples were drawn from two sources: the first 160 participants of the ongoing ImmuneRACE study, and fewer than 1,500 subjects contributed by 6 global collaborators. A de-identified subject ID, COVID-19 status, age in years and sex were almost always included in the sample metadata. HLA class I and class II types, where available, came from metadata supplied by the sample provider rather than from assay-based typing. On the study overall, not on this receptor specifically: The quantity of clinical and demographic metadata differed by source and by participant and was supplied without curation.

Note on this clone: Its antigen is currently not known. The sample holds no much larger clone one base away, and base qualities are not on file.

Enrolling through a virtual design, the prospective study's participants ranged in age from roughly 18 to 90 years and lived across approximately 25 United States geographic areas. To assign participants to cohorts, the prospective study relied on clinical history that participants themselves reported in a screening survey and a study questionnaire. In the prospective study, mobile phlebotomists collected whole blood, serum and a nasopharyngeal or oropharyngeal swab from each participant. Prospective study participants could optionally give additional blood draws and questionnaires over an approximately two-month period. Blood samples from the prospective study were shipped frozen or at room temperature prior to DNA extraction. Unmatched junction bases come to 7, with V trimmed by 5 bases and J by 4 bases. The germline V gene yields SGHTA for CDR1 and FQGNSA for CDR2. The CDR3 spans 15 residues, from the cysteine through the phenylalanine. Just the 45-base CDR3 DNA is kept, in frame starting at base 1.

TCRbeta CDR3 regions were amplified from genomic DNA using the immunoSEQ Assay, a bias-controlled multiplex PCR. The paper's processing steps were these. Within the assay, amplification of reference gene primers was used to estimate how many nucleated cells each sample contained. To quantify the absolute abundance of each unique TCRbeta CDR3 rearrangement, sequence reads were collapsed and filtered. Productive Simpson clonality was computed per sample as the square root of Simpson's diversity index over productive rearrangements. TCRdb took over this immuneACCESS table, retaining in-frame rearrangements with V and J assigned. Such tables are incomplete; in checked studies, under half of the missing clones stem from an unresolved V gene, and the remainder is unexplained. V, J and clone size are taken as reported in that table, and D and trimming were inferred from the DNA itself. This sample holds some 290,000 clones; approximately 91% were observed only once. Jointly, the top ten make up about 2.1% of the sample.

The rearrangement joined TRBV7-2 to TRBJ1-2, and 10 junction bases match TRBD1. This TCR derives from a woman between 40 and 55 years old with acute COVID-19. The sequencing sample was made of PBMCs or T cells enriched from blood (not recorded which). The DNA sequence is given as TGTGCCAGCAGCGGCAGGGACAGGGGAACCTATGGCTACACCTTC. The translation is CASSGRDRGTYGYTF. The CDR3 plus the reference TRBV7-2 and TRBJ1-2 genes for the other parts give the full variable domain: GAGVSQSPSNKVTEKGKDVELRCDPISGHTALYWYRQSLGQGLEFLIYFQGNSAPDKSGLPSDRFSAERTGGSVSTLTIQRTQQEDSAVYLCASSGRDRGTYGYTFGSGTRLTVV.